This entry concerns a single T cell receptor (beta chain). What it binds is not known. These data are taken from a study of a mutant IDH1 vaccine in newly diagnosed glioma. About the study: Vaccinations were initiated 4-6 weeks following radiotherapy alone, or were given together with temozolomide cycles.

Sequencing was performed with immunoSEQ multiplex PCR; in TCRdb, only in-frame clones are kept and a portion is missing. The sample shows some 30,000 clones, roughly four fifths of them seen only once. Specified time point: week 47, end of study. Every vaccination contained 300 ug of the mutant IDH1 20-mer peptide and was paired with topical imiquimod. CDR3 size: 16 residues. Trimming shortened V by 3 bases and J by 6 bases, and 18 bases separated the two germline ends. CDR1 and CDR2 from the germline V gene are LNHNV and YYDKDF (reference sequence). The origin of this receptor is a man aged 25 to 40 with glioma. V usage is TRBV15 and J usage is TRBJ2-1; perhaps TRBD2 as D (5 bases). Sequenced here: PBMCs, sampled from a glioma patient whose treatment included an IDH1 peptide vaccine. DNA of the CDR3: TGTGCCACCAGCAGGTCGGGGAACATGGGCTTCAATGAGCAGTTCTTC. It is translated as CATSRSGNMGFNEQFF.